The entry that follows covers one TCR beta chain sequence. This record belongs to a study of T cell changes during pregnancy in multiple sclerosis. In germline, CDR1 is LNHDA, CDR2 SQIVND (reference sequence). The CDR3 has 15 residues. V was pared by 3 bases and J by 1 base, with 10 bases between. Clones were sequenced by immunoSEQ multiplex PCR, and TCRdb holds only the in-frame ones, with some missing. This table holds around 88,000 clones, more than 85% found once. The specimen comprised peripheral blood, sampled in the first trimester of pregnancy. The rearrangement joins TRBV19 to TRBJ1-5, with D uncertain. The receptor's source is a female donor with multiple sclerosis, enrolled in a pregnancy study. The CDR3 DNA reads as TGTGCCAGTAGTATCGTCTTGAGGAGCAATCAGCCCCAGCATTTT. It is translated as CASSIVLRSNQPQHF.